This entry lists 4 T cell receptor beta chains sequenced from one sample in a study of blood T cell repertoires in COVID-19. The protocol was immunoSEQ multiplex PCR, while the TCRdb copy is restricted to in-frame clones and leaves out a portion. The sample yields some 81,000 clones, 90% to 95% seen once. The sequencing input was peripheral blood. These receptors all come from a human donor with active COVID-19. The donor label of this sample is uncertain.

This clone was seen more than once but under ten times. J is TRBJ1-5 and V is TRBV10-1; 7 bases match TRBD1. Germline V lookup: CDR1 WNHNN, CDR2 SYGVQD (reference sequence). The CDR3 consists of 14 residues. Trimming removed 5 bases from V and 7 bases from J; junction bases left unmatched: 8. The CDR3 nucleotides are TGCGCCAGCAGTCCTAAGGGGGCTGGCCAGCCCCAGCATTTT. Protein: CASSPKGAGQPQHF.

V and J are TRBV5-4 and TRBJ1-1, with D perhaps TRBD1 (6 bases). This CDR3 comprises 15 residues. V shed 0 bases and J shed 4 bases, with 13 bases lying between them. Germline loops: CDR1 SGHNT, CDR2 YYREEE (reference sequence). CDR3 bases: TGTGCCAGCAGCTTGGCGGGTCAGGGGAGCACTGAAGCTTTCTTT. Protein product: CASSLAGQGSTEAFF.

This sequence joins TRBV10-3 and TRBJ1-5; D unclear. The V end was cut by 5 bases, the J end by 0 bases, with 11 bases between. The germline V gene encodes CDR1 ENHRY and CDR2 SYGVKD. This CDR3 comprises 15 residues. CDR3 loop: CAISSLEDSNQPQHF. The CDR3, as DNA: TGTGCCATCAGTTCGTTGGAGGATAGCAATCAGCCCCAGCATTTT.

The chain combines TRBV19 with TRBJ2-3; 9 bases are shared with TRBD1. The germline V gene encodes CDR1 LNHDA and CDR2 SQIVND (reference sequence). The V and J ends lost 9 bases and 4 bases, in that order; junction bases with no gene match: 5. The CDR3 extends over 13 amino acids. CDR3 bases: TGTGCCAGCAAGACAGGGGGGCCAGATACGCAGTATTTT. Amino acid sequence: CASKTGGPDTQYF.